The 5 T cell receptor beta chains below were found in one sample sequenced in a study of human versus mouse CDR3 diversity and MHC coevolution (dated by TCRdb to between 2016 and 2019). The library relied on the immunoSEQ multiplex PCR assay. As stored in TCRdb, this immuneACCESS dataset retains in-frame rearrangements with V and J assigned. A fraction of the clones does not appear; measured against another copy, unresolved V genes explain less than half of the discrepancy, and the remainder lacks a known reason. This sample lists roughly 80,000 clones; 93% were detected once. Around 1.3% of the sample is taken by the ten largest. The material sequenced was naive CD4+ T cells from blood. Taken with the paper, the label for cell subset or site translates to: CD45RO-negative CD62L-positive naive CD4 T cells. These receptors all stem from a person between 25 and 70 years old in good health.

V is TRBV19 and J is TRBJ2-2, with TRBD1 matching over 9 bases. J was trimmed by 0 bases and V by 5 bases; bases with no gene match: 4. The CDR3 is made up of 16 amino acids. CDR1 and CDR2 from the germline V gene are LNHDA and SQIVND (reference sequence). The chain's CDR3 is CASSSGTGPNTGELFF. CDR3 in DNA: TGTGCCAGTAGTTCCGGGACAGGGCCGAACACCGGGGAGCTGTTTTTT. Full variable domain (rest looked up from reference TRBV19 and TRBJ2-2): DGGITQSPKYLFRKEGQNVTLSCEQNLNHDAMYWYRQDPGQGLRLIYYSQIVNDFQKGDIAEGYSVSREKKESFPLTVTSAQKNPTAFYLCASSSGTGPNTGELFFGEGSRLTVL.

Concerning this clone: In the same sample, other DNA sequences code for this CDR3. The V call is TRBV12-1, the J call TRBJ2-1; the table gives TRBD2 as D, unverified against the DNA. TRBV12-1 is flagged as a pseudogene. This CDR3 is built from 15 residues. This CDR3 reads CASSPRRWEYNEQFF. CDR3 sequence (DNA): TGTGCCAGCAGTCCCAGACGGTGGGAGTACAATGAGCAGTTCTTC.

The rearrangement uses TRBV5-4 and TRBJ2-5, with D tentatively TRBD1 (6 bases). In germline, CDR1 is SGHNT, CDR2 YYREEE (reference sequence). The CDR3 sequence is 16 residues long. V lost 6 bases and J 0 bases, leaving 18 bases between the germline ends. The CDR3, as DNA: TGTGCCAGCACCCCAACGCTGGGGGCGTACCAAGAGACCCAGTACTTC. This sequence encodes CASTPTLGAYQETQYF.

V usage is TRBV5-1 and J usage is TRBJ2-2, with a tentative D call TRBD1 (5 bases). Germline CDR1 SGHRS, CDR2 YFSETQ. This CDR3 region has 15 residues. The ends were cut back, 2 bases at V and 1 base at J, with 9 bases in the middle. CDR3 loop: CASSLTTENTGELFF. The CDR3 bases are TGCGCCAGCAGCTTAACGACAGAGAACACCGGGGAGCTGTTTTTT.

The chain couples TRBV5-1 to TRBJ1-1; TRBD1 matches 8 bases. V was clipped by 4 bases and J by 1 base; unmatched bases: 3. Per germline, CDR1 SGHRS and CDR2 YFSETQ. The CDR3 is 14 amino acids. The CDR3 protein is CASSVGQENTEAFF. The CDR3, as DNA: TGCGCCAGCAGCGTGGGACAGGAGAACACTGAAGCTTTCTTT. Looking up the rest from reference TRBV5-1 and TRBJ1-1 gives the full variable domain: KAGVTQTPRYLIKTRGQQVTLSCSPISGHRSVSWYQQTPGQGLQFLFEYFSETQRNKGNFPGRFSGRQFSNSRSEMNVSTLELGDSALYLCASSVGQENTEAFFGQGTRLTVV.